This T cell receptor beta chain was documented in a study of blood T cell repertoires in COVID-19. At the level of the study: Samples taken during acute and convalescent COVID-19 were collected in the United States, Italy and Spain. T cells, B-cell-depleted T cells, or PBMCs supplied cDNA or gDNA.

Authors' data handling: Reference gene primers were amplified, and this amplification served to estimate nucleated cell counts. Profiling relied on immunoSEQ multiplex PCR, and the TCRdb table lists in-frame clones only, not all of them. V and J calls and clone size follow that table, whereas D and trimming were derived from the DNA. The sample lists around 240,000 clones; 80% to 90% were seen once. V lost 3 bases to trimming and J lost 4 bases, with 20 bases between them. The CDR3 length is 17 residues. The V gene's germline CDR1 is LGHNT and CDR2 FRNRAP. The receptor's source is a man in his forties with acute or convalescent COVID-19. Input material: peripheral blood. This chain connects TRBV12-5 to TRBJ2-3; D may be TRBD2 (6 bases). The CDR3 region is CASGLGRTENIPDTQYF. The CDR3 coding sequence is TGTGCTAGTGGTTTAGGGAGGACGGAGAATATTCCAGATACGCAGTATTTT.